These T cell receptor beta chains were read from a single sample in a study of beta chain features in type 1 diabetes. This table comes from immunoSEQ multiplex PCR, and its TCRdb copy is limited to in-frame clones, with some not included. The table records about 350,000 clones, around a fifth of them present only once. The sample was naive CD4+ T cells from blood. Source of these receptors: a woman between 18 and 29 years old in good health. The CDR3 runs from the conserved cysteine through the conserved F or W. The D gene is left open where the match is weak. Clone size is shown for a subset of rows, as once, few, many or a class of expanded clone.

d_gene: TRBD1
j_gene: TRBJ2-5
v_gene: TRBV15
abundance: -
CDR3aa: CATSGRGQVQETQYF
CDR3nt: TGTGCCACCAGCGGTCGGGGACAGGTACAAGAGACCCAGTACTTC

d_gene: TRBD1
j_gene: TRBJ2-5
v_gene: TRBV30
abundance: -
CDR3aa: CAWSGTGVQETQYF
CDR3nt: TGTGCCTGGAGTGGGACAGGTGTACAAGAGACCCAGTACTTC

d_gene: -
j_gene: TRBJ2-7
v_gene: TRBV14
abundance: few
CDR3aa: CASSPTDKNGYEQYF
CDR3nt: TGTGCCAGCAGCCCCACGGACAAGAACGGCTACGAGCAGTACTTC

d_gene: -
j_gene: TRBJ2-5
v_gene: TRBV11-2
abundance: -
CDR3aa: CASSLGAETQYF
CDR3nt: TGTGCCAGCAGCTTAGGCGCAGAGACCCAGTACTTC

d_gene: TRBD1
j_gene: TRBJ1-4
v_gene: TRBV30
abundance: once
CDR3aa: CAWNTGVPNEKLFF
CDR3nt: TGTGCCTGGAATACAGGGGTCCCTAATGAAAAACTGTTTTTT

d_gene: TRBD2
j_gene: TRBJ2-7
v_gene: TRBV29-1
abundance: -
CDR3aa: CSVETGGRGKYEQYF
CDR3nt: TGCAGCGTTGAAACAGGCGGGAGGGGAAAATACGAGCAGTACTTC

d_gene: -
j_gene: TRBJ2-2
v_gene: TRBV29-1
abundance: -
CDR3aa: CSVEEAGANTGELFF
CDR3nt: TGCAGCGTTGAAGAGGCAGGTGCGAACACCGGGGAGCTGTTTTTT

d_gene: TRBD1
j_gene: TRBJ1-2
v_gene: TRBV5-4
abundance: -
CDR3aa: CASSPTGVNGYTF
CDR3nt: TGTGCCAGCAGCCCGACAGGGGTGAATGGCTACACCTTC

d_gene: TRBD1
j_gene: TRBJ2-1
v_gene: TRBV2
abundance: -
CDR3aa: CASSEQGEGEQFF
CDR3nt: TGTGCCAGCAGTGAACAGGGGGAAGGAGAGCAGTTCTTC

d_gene: TRBD1
j_gene: TRBJ2-5
v_gene: TRBV30
abundance: few
CDR3aa: CAWSSGQGETQYF
CDR3nt: TGTGCCTGGAGTTCAGGACAGGGAGAGACCCAGTACTTC

d_gene: TRBD1
j_gene: TRBJ2-3
v_gene: TRBV25-1
abundance: few
CDR3aa: CASSAQGWGTDTQYF
CDR3nt: TGTGCCAGCAGCGCACAGGGGTGGGGCACAGATACGCAGTATTTT

d_gene: -
j_gene: TRBJ1-5
v_gene: TRBV29-1
abundance: -
CDR3aa: CSAYRGEAQHF
CDR3nt: TGCAGCGCCTATCGGGGGGAGGCCCAGCATTTT

d_gene: TRBD1
j_gene: TRBJ2-5
v_gene: TRBV10-3
abundance: -
CDR3aa: CAISSTGGRETQYF
CDR3nt: TGTGCCATCTCCTCCACAGGGGGCAGGGAGACCCAGTACTTC

d_gene: TRBD1
j_gene: TRBJ1-2
v_gene: TRBV30
abundance: -
CDR3aa: CAWAGQGLGYGYTF
CDR3nt: TGTGCCTGGGCAGGACAGGGGTTAGGGTATGGCTACACCTTC

d_gene: TRBD2
j_gene: TRBJ2-5
v_gene: TRBV14
abundance: -
CDR3aa: CASSQGGLAGVVRETQYF
CDR3nt: TGTGCCAGCAGCCAAGGGGGACTAGCGGGAGTTGTCCGAGAGACCCAGTACTTC

d_gene: TRBD2
j_gene: TRBJ2-7
v_gene: TRBV7-9
abundance: few
CDR3aa: CASSSTPREASGLYEQYF
CDR3nt: TGTGCCAGCAGCTCAACACCTCGCGAGGCTAGCGGACTTTACGAGCAGTACTTC

d_gene: -
j_gene: TRBJ1-5
v_gene: TRBV5-4
abundance: -
CDR3aa: CASSLGPAGSNQPQHF
CDR3nt: TGTGCCAGCAGCTTGGGCCCGGCAGGTAGCAATCAGCCCCAGCATTTT

d_gene: -
j_gene: TRBJ2-6
v_gene: TRBV30
abundance: few
CDR3aa: CAWTRAVGGSGANVLTF
CDR3nt: TGTGCCTGGACCCGGGCCGTAGGAGGCTCTGGGGCCAACGTCCTGACTTTC

d_gene: -
j_gene: TRBJ2-5
v_gene: TRBV4-1
abundance: few
CDR3aa: CASSQDPQASGQETQYF
CDR3nt: TGCGCCAGCAGCCAAGATCCCCAGGCATCCGGCCAAGAGACCCAGTACTTC

d_gene: -
j_gene: TRBJ1-1
v_gene: TRBV30
abundance: -
CDR3aa: CACSAFGQGQAFF
CDR3nt: TGTGCCTGTTCAGCGTTTGGGCAGGGGCAAGCTTTCTTT

d_gene: -
j_gene: TRBJ1-1
v_gene: TRBV29-1
abundance: -
CDR3aa: CSVRTVNTEAFF
CDR3nt: TGCAGCGTTAGGACAGTGAACACTGAAGCTTTCTTT

d_gene: -
j_gene: TRBJ1-1
v_gene: TRBV18
abundance: few
CDR3aa: CASSPTGVNTEAFF
CDR3nt: TGTGCCAGCTCACCTACGGGGGTCAACACTGAAGCTTTCTTT

d_gene: TRBD1
j_gene: TRBJ1-5
v_gene: TRBV30
abundance: few
CDR3aa: CAWNRDSGQPQHF
CDR3nt: TGTGCCTGGAACCGGGACAGCGGTCAGCCCCAGCATTTT

d_gene: -
j_gene: TRBJ1-1
v_gene: TRBV5-1
abundance: -
CDR3aa: CASSPILGGNTEAFF
CDR3nt: TGCGCCAGCAGCCCGATCTTGGGGGGGAACACTGAAGCTTTCTTT

d_gene: -
j_gene: TRBJ2-1
v_gene: TRBV5-1
abundance: -
CDR3aa: CASSLRGPPYNEQFF
CDR3nt: TGCGCCAGCAGCTTGAGAGGGCCTCCATACAATGAGCAGTTCTTC

d_gene: TRBD2
j_gene: TRBJ2-2
v_gene: TRBV18
abundance: few
CDR3aa: CASSPRTSGSGELFF
CDR3nt: TGTGCCAGCTCACCAAGGACTAGCGGGTCCGGGGAGCTGTTTTTT

d_gene: TRBD1
j_gene: TRBJ1-3
v_gene: TRBV18
abundance: -
CDR3aa: CASSQGTGEGNTIYF
CDR3nt: TGTGCCAGCTCACAGGGGACAGGGGAAGGAAACACCATATATTTT

d_gene: -
j_gene: TRBJ2-1
v_gene: TRBV6-5
abundance: -
CDR3aa: CASSYEAYNEQFF
CDR3nt: TGTGCCAGCAGTTACGAGGCCTACAATGAGCAGTTCTTC

d_gene: -
j_gene: TRBJ2-5
v_gene: TRBV20-1
abundance: few
CDR3aa: CSAPKETQYF
CDR3nt: TGCAGTGCTCCTAAAGAGACCCAGTACTTC

d_gene: -
j_gene: TRBJ2-7
v_gene: TRBV9
abundance: -
CDR3aa: CASSGSGYSYEQYF
CDR3nt: TGTGCCAGCAGCGGAAGCGGGTACTCCTACGAGCAGTACTTC

d_gene: TRBD1
j_gene: TRBJ2-5
v_gene: TRBV5-1
abundance: -
CDR3aa: CASSGGQGGETQYF
CDR3nt: TGCGCCAGCAGCGGGGGACAGGGAGGGGAGACCCAGTACTTC

d_gene: -
j_gene: TRBJ2-4
v_gene: TRBV19
abundance: once
CDR3aa: CASSNPGAKNIQYF
CDR3nt: TGTGCCAGTAGTAATCCGGGGGCCAAAAACATTCAGTACTTC

d_gene: -
j_gene: TRBJ2-2
v_gene: TRBV30
abundance: few
CDR3aa: CAWQRDADTGELFF
CDR3nt: TGTGCCTGGCAGAGGGATGCGGACACCGGGGAGCTGTTTTTT

d_gene: -
j_gene: TRBJ1-4
v_gene: TRBV5-1
abundance: -
CDR3aa: CASSFGQDRGKLFF
CDR3nt: TGCGCCAGCAGCTTTGGGCAGGACCGGGGAAAACTGTTTTTT

d_gene: -
j_gene: TRBJ1-4
v_gene: TRBV30
abundance: -
CDR3aa: CAWTRRGANEKLFF
CDR3nt: TGTGCCTGGACTAGGCGGGGAGCTAATGAAAAACTGTTTTTT

d_gene: TRBD1
j_gene: TRBJ2-7
v_gene: TRBV5-1
abundance: -
CDR3aa: CASSSLTGGTGEQYF
CDR3nt: TGCGCCAGCAGCTCTCTGACAGGGGGCACGGGTGAGCAGTACTTC

d_gene: TRBD1
j_gene: TRBJ2-5
v_gene: TRBV27
abundance: -
CDR3aa: CASSTTRARGETQYF
CDR3nt: TGTGCCAGCAGTACAACGAGGGCCAGGGGGGAGACCCAGTACTTC

d_gene: -
j_gene: TRBJ2-3
v_gene: TRBV15
abundance: few
CDR3aa: CATSRDITDTQYF
CDR3nt: TGTGCCACCAGCAGAGATATCACAGATACGCAGTATTTT

d_gene: TRBD1
j_gene: TRBJ1-4
v_gene: TRBV29-1
abundance: -
CDR3aa: CSVGTRTGEKLFF
CDR3nt: TGCAGCGTTGGTACACGGACAGGCGAAAAACTGTTTTTT

d_gene: -
j_gene: TRBJ2-1
v_gene: TRBV29-1
abundance: few
CDR3aa: CSVEGERSTPFYNEQFF
CDR3nt: TGCAGCGTTGAAGGGGAGCGCTCAACCCCGTTCTACAATGAGCAGTTCTTC

d_gene: -
j_gene: TRBJ1-2
v_gene: TRBV19
abundance: -
CDR3aa: CASRRGNGYTF
CDR3nt: TGTGCCAGTAGAAGAGGGAACGGCTACACCTTC

d_gene: TRBD2
j_gene: TRBJ2-1
v_gene: TRBV7-8
abundance: -
CDR3aa: CASHRGGPGNEQFF
CDR3nt: TGTGCCAGCCATCGCGGGGGGCCGGGGAATGAGCAGTTCTTC

d_gene: -
j_gene: TRBJ2-2
v_gene: TRBV6-1
abundance: -
CDR3aa: CASSQGHGANTGELFF
CDR3nt: TGTGCCAGCAGTCAAGGGCACGGAGCGAACACCGGGGAGCTGTTTTTT

d_gene: -
j_gene: TRBJ2-3
v_gene: TRBV7-9
abundance: few
CDR3aa: CASRWGGPGTDTQYF
CDR3nt: TGTGCCAGCAGGTGGGGGGGGCCCGGCACAGATACGCAGTATTTT

d_gene: -
j_gene: TRBJ2-3
v_gene: TRBV4-1
abundance: -
CDR3aa: CASSFFADTQYF
CDR3nt: TGCGCCAGCAGCTTTTTCGCAGATACGCAGTATTTT